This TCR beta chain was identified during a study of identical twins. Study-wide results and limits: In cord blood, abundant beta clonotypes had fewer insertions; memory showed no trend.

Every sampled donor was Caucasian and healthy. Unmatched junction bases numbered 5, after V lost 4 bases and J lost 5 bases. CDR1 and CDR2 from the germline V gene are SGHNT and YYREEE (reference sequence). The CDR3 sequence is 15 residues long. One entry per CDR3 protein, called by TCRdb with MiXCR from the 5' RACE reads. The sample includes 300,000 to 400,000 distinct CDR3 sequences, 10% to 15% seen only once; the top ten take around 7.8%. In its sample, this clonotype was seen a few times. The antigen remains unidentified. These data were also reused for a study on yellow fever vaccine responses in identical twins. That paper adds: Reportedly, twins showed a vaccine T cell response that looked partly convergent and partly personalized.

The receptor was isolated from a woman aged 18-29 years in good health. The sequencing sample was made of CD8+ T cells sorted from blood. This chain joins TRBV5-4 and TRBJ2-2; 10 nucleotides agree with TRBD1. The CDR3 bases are TGTGCCAGCAGCGTGGGACAGGGGAATACCGGGGAGCTGTTTTTT. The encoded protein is CASSVGQGNTGELFF.